This T cell receptor beta chain was sequenced for a study of blood T cell repertoires in COVID-19. The table came from immunoSEQ multiplex PCR; TCRdb's copy has only in-frame clones and leaves some out. This sample carries fewer than 300,000 clones, 80% to 85% of them seen once, and the ten largest clones take more than 4%. The CDR3 has 13 amino acids. Trimming removed 5 bases from V and 7 bases from J; junction bases left unmatched: 8. Exposed enrollees encountered a COVID-19 case at some point within 2 weeks before study entry. The specimen sequenced was PBMCs or T cells enriched from blood (not recorded which). This TCR was sampled from a man aged 40-55 years who had been exposed to COVID-19. The V call is TRBV12-3 or TRBV12-4, the J call TRBJ2-7; TRBD2 agrees at 7 bases. The CDR3 sequence: CASSPAGRGEQYF. In DNA, the CDR3 is TGTGCCAGCAGTCCAGCGGGACGCGGTGAGCAGTACTTC.